Listed below are T cell receptor beta chains from one sample, sequenced in a study of T cells in Graves' hyperthyroidism and ophthalmopathy. TCRdb fed the multiplex PCR reads into MiXCR, producing one record per CDR3 protein. The sample carries a few hundred thousand distinct CDR3 sequences, 14% recorded once. Sequenced material: blood. The origin of the receptors is a woman in her 40s with Graves' hyperthyroidism. Both conserved end residues are part of each CDR3. A D gene is named only where the DNA matches it firmly. Part of the rows lack a size; the others show once, few, many or a class for expanded clones.

v_call,j_call,clone_size,d_call,cdr3_length,cdr3_aa,cdr3_nt
TRBV9,TRBJ2-2,-,-,12,CASTRENGELFF,TGTGCCAGCACCCGGGAGAACGGGGAGCTGTTTTTT
TRBV10-3,TRBJ2-7,few,TRBD2,16,CATADSLAGGPGEQYF,TGTGCCACCGCCGACTCGTTAGCGGGAGGGCCGGGGGAGCAGTACTTC
TRBV7-9,TRBJ2-7,many,TRBD1,15,CASSLPGQKSYEQYF,TGTGCCAGCAGCTTACCGGGACAGAAGTCCTACGAGCAGTACTTC
TRBV28,TRBJ2-5,many,TRBD1,17,CASSLAQAGGFRETQYF,TGTGCCAGCAGTTTAGCACAGGCAGGGGGCTTTCGGGAGACCCAGTACTTC
TRBV6-1,TRBJ2-7,many,TRBD1,14,CASDLGTEGRKQYF,TGTGCCAGCGACCTAGGGACAGAAGGCCGCAAGCAGTACTTC
TRBV14,TRBJ2-5,few,-,14,CASSQVLPKGTQYF,TGTGCCAGCAGCCAAGTCCTACCCAAAGGAACCCAGTACTTC
TRBV6-6,TRBJ2-5,many,-,13,CASSWDYQETQYF,TGTGCCAGCAGTTGGGACTACCAAGAGACCCAGTACTTC
TRBV30,TRBJ2-5,many,TRBD1,14,CAWSLRDSQETQYF,TGTGCCTGGAGTCTAAGGGACAGCCAAGAGACCCAGTACTTC
TRBV19,TRBJ1-1,many,TRBD1,16,CASSMVRRGPLSEAFF,TGTGCCAGTAGTATGGTCCGCAGGGGGCCTCTTTCTGAAGCTTTCTTT
TRBV28,TRBJ2-1,-,TRBD2,14,CASSVTGTSHEQFF,TGTGCCAGCAGTGTAACCGGGACTAGCCATGAGCAGTTCTTC
TRBV12-3/TRBV12-4,TRBJ2-7,-,-,13,CASSLVHTSEQYF,TGTGCCAGCAGTTTAGTTCACACGTCCGAGCAGTACTTC
TRBV10-3,TRBJ2-5,few,-,14,CAVSESAAGETQYF,TGTGCCGTCAGTGAGTCTGCGGCGGGAGAGACCCAGTACTTC
TRBV19,TRBJ2-7,-,-,14,CASKPDGAGNEQYF,TGTGCCAGTAAGCCAGATGGGGCAGGTAACGAGCAGTACTTC
TRBV6-1,TRBJ2-2,many,-,16,CASIAPGTLNTGELFF,TGTGCCAGCATTGCCCCCGGGACTTTGAACACCGGGGAGCTGTTTTTT
TRBV7-9,TRBJ1-5,-,-,15,CASSLASDPNQPQHF,TGTGCCAGCAGCTTAGCGTCTGACCCAAATCAGCCCCAGCATTTT
TRBV5-1,TRBJ2-3,many,-,14,CASKSPAVSDTQYF,TGCGCCAGCAAGTCCCCCGCCGTATCAGATACGCAGTATTTT
TRBV18,TRBJ1-1,-,-,13,CASSQIRGTEAFF,TGTGCCAGCTCCCAAATCAGGGGAACTGAAGCTTTCTTT